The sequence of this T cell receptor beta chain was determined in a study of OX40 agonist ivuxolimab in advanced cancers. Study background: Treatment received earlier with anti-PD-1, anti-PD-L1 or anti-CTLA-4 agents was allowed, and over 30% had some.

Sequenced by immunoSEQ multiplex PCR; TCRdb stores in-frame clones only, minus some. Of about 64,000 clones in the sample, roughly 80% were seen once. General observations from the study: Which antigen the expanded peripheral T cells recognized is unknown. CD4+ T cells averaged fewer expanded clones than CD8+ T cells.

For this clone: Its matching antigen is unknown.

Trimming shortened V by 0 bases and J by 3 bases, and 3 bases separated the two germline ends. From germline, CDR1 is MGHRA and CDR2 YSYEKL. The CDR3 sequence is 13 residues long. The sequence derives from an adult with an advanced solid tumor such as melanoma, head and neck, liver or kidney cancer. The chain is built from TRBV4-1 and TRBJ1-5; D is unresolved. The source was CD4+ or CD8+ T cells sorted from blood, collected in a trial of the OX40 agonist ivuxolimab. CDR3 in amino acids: CASSQEPNQPQHF. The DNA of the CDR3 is TGCGCCAGCAGCCAAGAGCCCAATCAGCCCCAGCATTTT.